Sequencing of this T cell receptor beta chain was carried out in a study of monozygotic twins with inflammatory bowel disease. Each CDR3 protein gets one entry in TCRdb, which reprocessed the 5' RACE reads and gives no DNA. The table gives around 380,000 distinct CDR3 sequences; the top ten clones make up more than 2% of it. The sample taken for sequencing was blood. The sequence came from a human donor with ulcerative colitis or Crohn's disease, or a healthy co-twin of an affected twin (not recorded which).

The CDR3 protein is CASSLSFLAKNIQYF. V and J are TRBV5-1 and TRBJ2-4. The CDR3 spans 15 residues. Germline-derived CDR1 and CDR2 are SGHRS and YFSETQ.